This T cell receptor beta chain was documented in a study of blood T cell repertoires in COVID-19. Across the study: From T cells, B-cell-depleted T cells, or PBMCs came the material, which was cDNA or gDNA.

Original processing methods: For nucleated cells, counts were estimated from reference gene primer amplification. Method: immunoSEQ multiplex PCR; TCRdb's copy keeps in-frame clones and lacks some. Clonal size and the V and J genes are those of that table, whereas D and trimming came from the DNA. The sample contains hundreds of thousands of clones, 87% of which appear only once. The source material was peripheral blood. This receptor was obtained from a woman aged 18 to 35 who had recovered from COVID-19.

The CDR3 here is CASSTTGNSYEQYF. The CDR3 nucleotides are TGTGCCAGTAGTACCACCGGGAACTCCTACGAGCAGTACTTC. The V and J genes are TRBV19 and TRBJ2-7, with a possible D match to TRBD2 (5 bases). With 4 bases removed from V and 0 bases from J, the gap between germline ends came to 10 bases. Germline assignment: CDR1 LNHDA and CDR2 SQIVND (reference sequence). CDR3 length: 14 amino acids.